The 21 T cell receptor beta chains below were found in one sample sequenced in a study of T cell changes during pregnancy in multiple sclerosis. Method: immunoSEQ multiplex PCR; TCRdb's copy keeps in-frame clones and lacks some. The table lists under 85,000 clones, about 90% of them singletons. The sequences come from peripheral blood, collected after pregnancy. The receptors were sampled from a female donor in good health, enrolled as a control in a pregnancy study.

The rearrangement joins TRBV7-6 to TRBJ1-1; 8 bases are shared with TRBD1. V shed 5 bases and J 4 bases; nucleotides not matched to a gene: 15. The CDR3 runs 17 residues. CDR1 is SGHVS and CDR2 is FNYEAQ in the germline V gene. CDR3 protein: CASSTIPKQGAGTEAFF. The CDR3 DNA follows: TGTGCCAGCAGCACCATCCCAAAGCAGGGGGCTGGCACTGAAGCTTTCTTT.

V is TRBV6-5 and J is TRBJ1-4; 7 nucleotides align to TRBD1. Germline V CDR1 and CDR2: MNHEY, SVGAGI. The CDR3 loop spans 15 amino acids. Unmatched junction bases numbered 4, after V lost 5 bases and J lost 1 base. CDR3 loop: CASSPGDRTNEKLFF. In DNA form, the CDR3 reads TGTGCCAGCAGTCCCGGGGACAGAACTAATGAAAAACTGTTTTTT.

This chain uses TRBV29-1 with TRBJ2-1, with 11 bases fitting TRBD2. Germline V gene sequence: CDR1 SQVTM, CDR2 ANQGSEA. V lost 5 bases, J lost 4 bases, and 4 bases stayed unmatched. This CDR3 region has 14 residues. Here the CDR3 DNA reads TGCAGCGTTCGGCTAGCGGGGGGTTACAATGAGCAGTTCTTC. Protein product: CSVRLAGGYNEQFF.

This sequence joins TRBV19 and TRBJ1-2, with D perhaps matching TRBD1 (5 bases). Trimming pared 6 bases from V and 4 bases from J, leaving 9 bases between. This CDR3 region has 12 residues. Germline CDR1 is LNHDA and CDR2 is SQIVND (reference sequence). The chain's CDR3 is CASSSRVYGYTF. CDR3 in DNA: TGTGCCAGTAGCTCCAGGGTCTATGGCTACACCTTC.

The chain links TRBV7-9 to TRBJ1-2; D gene unclear. This CDR3 is 14 amino acids long. The germline V gene encodes CDR1 SEHNR and CDR2 FQNEAQ (reference sequence). V shed 1 base and J shed 7 bases, with 13 bases lying between them. The CDR3 spells CASSLGNSSPGYTF. In DNA, the CDR3 is TGTGCCAGCAGCTTAGGGAACAGTAGTCCTGGCTACACCTTC.

The rearrangement uses TRBV4-3 and TRBJ2-1, with TRBD2 matching over 10 bases. Unmatched junction bases numbered 4, after V lost 4 bases and J lost 4 bases. In germline, CDR1 is LGHNA, CDR2 YSLEER. This CDR3 spans 15 amino acids. CDR3 region: CASSRLAGEYNEQFF. CDR3 coding DNA: TGCGCCAGCAGCCGGCTAGCGGGGGAATACAATGAGCAGTTCTTC.

The J gene is TRBJ1-1, the V gene TRBV5-6; D gene unclear. Germline CDR1 and CDR2: SGHDT and YYEEEE. The length of the CDR3 is 14 residues. V was trimmed by 2 bases and J by 3 bases, leaving 11 bases between them. CDR3 DNA sequence: TGTGCCAGCAGCTTTAACTACCGGGACACTGAAGCTTTCTTT. This gives the protein CASSFNYRDTEAFF.

This chain uses TRBV6-6 with TRBJ1-1; 8 nucleotides line up with TRBD1. This CDR3 comprises 16 residues. J gave up 3 bases and V 8 bases, and 14 bases lay outside the gene matches. Per germline, CDR1 MNHNY and CDR2 SVGAGI (reference sequence). CDR3 sequence reads: CASYARQGTTDTEAFF. In DNA, the CDR3 is TGTGCCAGCTACGCTCGACAGGGGACTACGGACACTGAAGCTTTCTTT.

V is TRBV7-9 and J is TRBJ1-4; weak D call: TRBD1 (6 bases). Germline V gene lookup returns CDR1 SEHNR and CDR2 FQNEAQ (reference sequence). Trimming removed 0 bases from V and 5 bases from J, with 10 bases in between. CDR3 length: 15 residues. CDR3 DNA sequence: TGTGCCAGCAGCTTAGCCCGGACAGCAAATGAAAAACTGTTTTTT. Translating gives CASSLARTANEKLFF.

The rearrangement uses TRBV6-5 and TRBJ1-6; D gene uncertain. Trimming shortened V by 2 bases and J by 0 bases, and 8 bases separated the two germline ends. The CDR3 extends over 16 amino acids. Germline loops: CDR1 MNHEY, CDR2 SVGAGI. Here the CDR3 DNA reads TGTGCCAGCAGTTACGAGGCCAGCTCCTATAATTCACCCCTCCACTTT. Its translation: CASSYEASSYNSPLHF.

The V call is TRBV6-5, the J call TRBJ1-1; D may be TRBD1 (5 bases). This CDR3 contains 11 residues. CDR1 is MNHEY and CDR2 is SVGAGI in the germline V gene. Trimming took off 8 bases at V and 7 bases at J, with 11 bases between the two ends. The CDR3 sequence: CASQRGREAFF. The DNA for the CDR3 is TGTGCCAGCCAAAGGGGCCGTGAAGCTTTCTTT.

The chain is built from TRBV30 and TRBJ2-2; D is perhaps TRBD2 (6 bases). The germline V gene encodes CDR1 GTSNPN and CDR2 SVGIG (reference sequence). This CDR3 is 18 amino acids long. V lost 3 bases and J 7 bases, leaving 27 bases between the germline ends. The CDR3 here is CAWRPFAGGTFWVGELFF. The CDR3 nucleotides are TGTGCCTGGAGACCCTTCGCTGGCGGGACGTTCTGGGTCGGGGAGCTGTTTTTT.

The CDR3 is CASSLQQGAYNEQFF. The CDR3 DNA sequence: TGTGCCAGCAGCTTACAGCAGGGTGCCTACAATGAGCAGTTCTTC. This chain links TRBV13 with TRBJ2-1; maybe TRBD1 (5 bases). There are 15 residues in the CDR3. Trimming cost V 2 bases and J 2 bases, with 10 bases left between them. Germline V gives CDR1 PRHDT, CDR2 FYEKMQ (reference sequence).

This clone was seen just once. The V gene is TRBV10-1, the J gene TRBJ2-7, with 10 bases lining up with TRBD2. Trimming took 9 bases from V and 5 from J; bases not matched to a gene: 13. The CDR3 is made up of 15 amino acids. From germline, CDR1 is WNHNN and CDR2 SYGVQD (reference sequence). This CDR3 is CASFLALAGIDEQYF. The CDR3 DNA sequence: TGCGCCAGTTTTTTGGCACTAGCGGGAATAGACGAGCAGTACTTC.

The rearrangement uses TRBV6-5 and TRBJ2-7; TRBD2 is a possible D gene (5 bases). This CDR3 is 13 amino acids long. V was shortened by 2 bases and J by 7 bases, with 12 bases between the two germline ends. The germline CDR1 and CDR2 sequences are MNHEY and SVGAGI. CDR3 sequence (DNA): TGTGCCAGCAGTTACGAGGGAACGGGTGAGCAGTACTTC. It encodes CASSYEGTGEQYF.

The gene calls are TRBV30 and TRBJ1-2; TRBD1 matches at 9 bases. V trimming: 8 bases; J trimming: 5 bases; junction bases outside the gene matches: 9. This CDR3 is built from 13 residues. CDR1 and CDR2 from the germline V gene are GTSNPN and SVGIG (reference sequence). Written as DNA, the CDR3 is TGTGCCCGACAGGGGGGGATACGGTATGGCTACACCTTC. This translates into CARQGGIRYGYTF.

V gene TRBV12-1 combines with J gene TRBJ2-5; TRBD2 is taken as the D call from the table, unchecked against the DNA. TRBV12-1 is described as a pseudogene. The CDR3 length is 11 residues. CDR3 nucleotide sequence: TGTGACAGGCGTTACCAAGAGACCCAGTACTTC. This codes for CDRRYQETQYF.

The rearrangement joins TRBV7-9 to TRBJ2-5, with 8 bases lining up with TRBD2. CDR3 length: 15 residues. Trimming cost V 2 bases and J 1 base; bases outside gene matches: 3. CDR1 is SEHNR and CDR2 is FQNEAQ in the germline V gene (reference sequence). The CDR3 reads CASSLRAGGQETQYF. For the CDR3, the DNA is TGTGCCAGCAGCTTACGGGCGGGGGGCCAAGAGACCCAGTACTTC.

This chain links TRBV30 with TRBJ1-2, with 10 bases that match TRBD1. V was clipped by 4 bases and J by 3 bases; unmatched bases: 5. The germline V gene encodes CDR1 GTSNPN and CDR2 SVGIG (reference sequence). This CDR3 comprises 14 residues. The CDR3 is CAWNPGQGYYGYTF. The CDR3, as DNA: TGTGCCTGGAATCCGGGACAGGGGTACTATGGCTACACCTTC.

V gene TRBV2 combines with J gene TRBJ2-3; D is perhaps TRBD1 (6 bases). The CDR3 consists of 17 residues. Germline loops: CDR1 SNHLY, CDR2 FYNNEI. V lost 0 bases and J 5 bases, leaving 18 bases between the germline ends. This CDR3 is CASSEAQGRQDLDTQYF. In DNA, the CDR3 is TGTGCCAGCAGTGAAGCGCAGGGGCGACAGGATTTAGATACGCAGTATTTT.

The V and J genes are TRBV6-1 and TRBJ2-1; TRBD2 agrees at 10 bases. This CDR3 region has 19 residues. CDR1 and CDR2 from the germline V gene are MNHNS and SASEGT. With 4 bases clipped from V and 1 base from J, the junction kept 13 bases outside the gene matches. This chain's CDR3 is CASSGSSGSSVRSYNEQFF. In DNA, the CDR3 is TGTGCCAGCAGTGGATCTAGCGGGAGTTCTGTTAGATCCTACAATGAGCAGTTCTTC.